This is a list of T cell receptor beta chains from one sample in a study of blood T cell repertoires in COVID-19. Assay used: immunoSEQ multiplex PCR; TCRdb lists only in-frame clones, some missing. The sample records tens of thousands of clones, about nine tenths being singletons. Sequences were obtained from peripheral blood. These receptors were collected from a woman of 80 years or more with acute or convalescent COVID-19. CDR3s include the opening cysteine and the closing phenylalanine or tryptophan. D genes are given only for firm matches. The size entry is marked missing in some rows and otherwise reads once, few, many or a size class.

>TRBJ2-1|TRBD2|TRBV10-3|few
CAISPGERGAQFSYNEQFF
TGTGCCATCAGCCCCGGGGAGCGGGGGGCCCAATTCTCCTACAATGAGCAGTTCTTC
>TRBJ2-1|TRBD2|TRBV7-8|.
CASSPRTSGSHHNEQFF
TGTGCCAGCAGCCCTCGGACTAGCGGGAGCCATCACAATGAGCAGTTCTTC
>TRBJ2-2|.|TRBV12-3/TRBV12-4|.
CASATVRELFF
TGTGCCAGTGCTACAGTCCGGGAGCTGTTTTTT
>TRBJ2-1|TRBD1|TRBV18|.
CASSPSWSGTGSNEQFF
TGTGCCAGCTCACCATCTTGGTCTGGGACAGGGAGCAATGAGCAGTTCTTC
>TRBJ1-2|.|TRBV6-5|.
CASTGGGTNYGYTF
TGTGCCAGCACCGGCGGGGGGACTAACTATGGCTACACCTTC
>TRBJ1-1|.|TRBV14|.
CASSQVRGGMNTEAFF
TGTGCCAGCAGCCAAGTTCGGGGTGGGATGAACACTGAAGCTTTCTTT
>TRBJ2-3|TRBD2|TRBV30|.
CAWRGAGGHTDTQYF
TGTGCCTGGAGAGGAGCGGGGGGCCATACTGATACGCAGTATTTT
>TRBJ2-7|TRBD2|TRBV6-5|.
CASSYEGSGTSYEQYF
TGTGCCAGCAGTTACGAGGGTAGCGGGACCTCCTACGAGCAGTACTTC
>TRBJ1-1|.|TRBV4-3|.
CASSQEKGRGPEAFF
TGCGCCAGCAGCCAAGAAAAGGGGAGGGGACCTGAAGCTTTCTTT
>TRBJ2-1|TRBD2|TRBV19|.
CASSILGLGVSEQFF
TGTGCCAGTAGTATCCTCGGACTAGGGGTGTCTGAGCAGTTCTTC
>TRBJ1-4|TRBD1|TRBV7-9|.
CASSHTGEGEKLFF
TGTGCCAGCAGCCATACAGGGGAAGGTGAAAAACTGTTTTTT
>TRBJ2-7|.|TRBV18|.
CASSPPTAEQYF
TGTGCCAGCTCACCACCGACAGCCGAGCAGTACTTC
>TRBJ1-5|.|TRBV15|.
CATSRGQVRRYSNQPQHF
TGTGCCACCAGCAGAGGACAGGTGAGACGGTATAGCAATCAGCCCCAGCATTTT
>TRBJ2-6|.|TRBV6-5|.
CASSYSRAGANVLTF
TGTGCCAGCAGTTACTCACGGGCTGGGGCCAACGTCCTGACTTTC
>TRBJ2-3|TRBD2|TRBV7-9|once
CASTPPGGSSTDTQYF
TGTGCCAGCACCCCCCCGGGGGGGAGCAGCACAGATACGCAGTATTTT
>TRBJ2-1|.|TRBV3-1/TRBV3-2|.
CASSQSLGGMGRDEQFF
TGTGCCAGCAGCCAATCCCTCGGGGGTATGGGGCGCGATGAGCAGTTCTTC
>TRBJ1-2|.|TRBV29-1|.
CSVEDRVRGYYGYTF
TGCAGCGTTGAAGATCGAGTCCGAGGGTACTATGGCTACACCTTC